This T cell receptor (beta chain) was obtained from a study of vaccination effects on CD4 cells after COVID-19. As concerns this clone: Antigen unknown.

The V end lost 4 bases, the J end lost 8 bases, and 12 bases lay between the germline ends. Germline CDR1 and CDR2: MGHRA and YSYEKL. This CDR3 spans 13 amino acids. Antigen-specific CD4+ T cell clonotypes were called by their expansion after viral peptide-pool culture in ViraFEST. When about ten days of culture had elapsed, CD4+ T cells were isolated. According to the study, vaccine recipients showed no prior SARS-CoV-2 infection and negative nucleocapsid antibodies. Cells had half their medium changed to IL-2 medium on days 3 and 7. The method was immunoSEQ multiplex PCR; TCRdb's version includes in-frame clones alone and lacks a portion of them. In the table there are around 68,000 clones, under 90% of which are singletons.

The sequence was collected from a human donor who received a COVID-19 vaccine. The rearrangement links TRBV4-1 to TRBJ2-1, with D maybe TRBD1 (5 bases). The sample here was CD4+ T cells from PBMCs cultured with SARS-CoV-2 spike peptides, taken before COVID-19 vaccination. For the CDR3, the DNA is TGCGCCAGCAGCCGGGGCCCAGTCGATGAGCAGTTCTTC. Translated, it gives CASSRGPVDEQFF.